The rows below give T cell receptor beta chains drawn from one sample of a study of blood T cell repertoires in COVID-19. The assay was immunoSEQ multiplex PCR, and TCRdb's table has in-frame clones only and misses some. The sample holds roughly 140,000 clones, around four fifths seen once. The sample taken for sequencing was peripheral blood. The source is a woman over 75 with acute or convalescent COVID-19. Both conserved end residues are part of each CDR3. Each record gives: clone size, J gene, D gene, V gene, CDR3 protein, CDR3 DNA. A D gene is named only where the DNA matches it firmly. Clone sizes are given selectively: once, few, many, or a class where the clone is expanded.

NA	TRBJ1-2	NA	TRBV7-2	CASSLHRENYGYTF	TGTGCCAGCAGCCTTCACAGGGAAAACTATGGCTACACCTTC
NA	TRBJ2-1	NA	TRBV14	CASSFQEVNEQFF	TGTGCCAGCAGCTTTCAGGAGGTCAATGAGCAGTTCTTC
few	TRBJ2-7	NA	TRBV5-6	CASSPRVTPSYEQYF	TGTGCCAGCAGCCCTCGGGTGACTCCTTCCTACGAGCAGTACTTC
NA	TRBJ1-5	NA	TRBV2	CASSPTGEYQPQHF	TGTGCCAGCAGCCCGACTGGGGAGTACCAGCCCCAGCATTTT
NA	TRBJ2-7	NA	TRBV6-5	CASSLRTPVYEQYF	TGTGCCAGCAGCTTACGGACACCGGTCTACGAGCAGTACTTC
NA	TRBJ1-2	NA	TRBV6-5	CASSSHNYGYTF	TGTGCCAGCAGTTCCCATAACTATGGCTACACCTTC
NA	TRBJ2-1	NA	TRBV24-1	CATSDHFLLRLGANEQFF	TGTGCCACCAGTGATCATTTTCTTCTACGACTAGGGGCCAATGAGCAGTTCTTC
NA	TRBJ2-5	TRBD1	TRBV9	CASSVEGQGGKETQYF	TGTGCCAGCAGCGTAGAGGGACAGGGGGGGAAAGAGACCCAGTACTTC
NA	TRBJ2-5	TRBD2	TRBV7-2	CASSFALGAGRETQYF	TGTGCCAGCAGCTTCGCCCTAGGAGCGGGGAGAGAGACCCAGTACTTC
NA	TRBJ2-3	TRBD2	TRBV5-1	CASSLVGLGTPTQYF	TGCGCCAGCAGCTTGGTGGGACTAGGGACCCCTACGCAGTATTTT
NA	TRBJ2-7	TRBD1	TRBV5-1	CASSEGDSYEQYF	TGCGCCAGCAGCGAAGGGGACAGCTACGAGCAGTACTTC
NA	TRBJ1-1	NA	TRBV7-3	CASSLTAGMNTEAFF	TGTGCCAGCAGCTTAACAGCAGGAATGAACACTGAAGCTTTCTTT
once	TRBJ2-5	TRBD1	TRBV9	CASSSGPTGAETQYF	TGTGCCAGCAGCTCAGGACCGACAGGGGCAGAGACCCAGTACTTC
NA	TRBJ1-2	TRBD1	TRBV30	CAWGTGYGYTF	TGTGCCTGGGGGACAGGCTATGGCTACACCTTC
NA	TRBJ1-3	NA	TRBV19	CASRMDTGNTIYF	TGTGCCAGTAGGATGGACACTGGAAACACCATATATTTT
NA	TRBJ2-3	TRBD1	TRBV6-5	CASSRETGAGDTQYF	TGTGCCAGCAGTCGCGAGACAGGGGCGGGTGATACGCAGTATTTT
NA	TRBJ1-1	NA	TRBV27	CASSLVGLGFTEAFF	TGTGCCAGCAGTTTAGTGGGACTTGGTTTCACTGAAGCTTTCTTT
NA	TRBJ2-1	TRBD2	TRBV24-1	CATSDPGTSGGFSYNEQFF	TGTGCCACCAGTGATCCCGGGACTAGCGGGGGTTTCTCCTACAATGAGCAGTTCTTC
NA	TRBJ2-7	TRBD2	TRBV7-3	CASSEAGGYEQYF	TGTGCCAGCAGTGAGGCGGGAGGTTACGAGCAGTACTTC
NA	TRBJ1-1	NA	TRBV12-3/TRBV12-4	CASSVRVDTEAFF	TGTGCCAGCTCGGTCCGGGTGGACACTGAAGCTTTCTTT
NA	TRBJ2-7	NA	TRBV19	CASSRQGGEQYF	TGTGCCAGTAGTAGACAGGGAGGCGAGCAGTACTTC
NA	TRBJ1-6	TRBD1	TRBV6-5	CASSLGGVDSPLHF	TGTGCCAGCAGTCTAGGGGGCGTCGATTCACCCCTCCACTTT
NA	TRBJ2-1	TRBD1	TRBV11-3	CASSLGAGTGSPNEQFF	TGTGCCAGCAGCTTAGGGGCCGGGACAGGGAGCCCTAATGAGCAGTTCTTC
NA	TRBJ2-5	NA	TRBV3-1/TRBV3-2	CASSQVRETQYF	TGTGCCAGCAGCCAAGTCCGAGAGACCCAGTACTTC
once	TRBJ1-1	NA	TRBV18	CASSPGTGNTEAFF	TGTGCCAGCTCACCCGGAACAGGGAACACTGAAGCTTTCTTT
NA	TRBJ1-6	TRBD1	TRBV6-2/TRBV6-3	CASSYRNDRASPLHF	TGTGCCAGCAGTTACCGAAACGACAGGGCTTCACCCCTCCACTTT
few	TRBJ2-7	NA	TRBV4-2	CASSQRDSSEQYF	TGTGCCAGCAGCCAAAGGGACTCGTCCGAGCAGTACTTC
NA	TRBJ2-6	NA	TRBV19	CASSLLVGGANVLTF	TGTGCCAGTAGTCTTCTAGTCGGAGGGGCCAACGTCCTGACTTTC
NA	TRBJ2-7	NA	TRBV5-5	CASSFRDEVDEQYF	TGTGCCAGCAGCTTTCGGGATGAAGTAGACGAGCAGTACTTC
few	TRBJ2-7	TRBD2	TRBV18	CASTLQREGGEQYF	TGTGCCAGCACCCTACAGCGGGAGGGCGGTGAGCAGTACTTC
few	TRBJ1-1	NA	TRBV19	CASSVIGTQNTEAFF	TGTGCCAGTAGTGTGATAGGGACTCAGAACACTGAAGCTTTCTTT
NA	TRBJ1-6	NA	TRBV4-2	CASSQEGGSPLHF	TGTGCCAGCAGCCAAGAAGGGGGATCACCCCTCCACTTT
NA	TRBJ1-5	TRBD1	TRBV6-5	CASSRDRDNQPQHF	TGTGCCAGCAGCCGTGACAGGGACAATCAGCCCCAGCATTTT
NA	TRBJ2-1	TRBD2	TRBV2	CASRVTAGRDEQFF	TGTGCCAGCAGGGTCACAGCGGGAAGGGATGAGCAGTTCTTC
NA	TRBJ1-2	TRBD1	TRBV3-1/TRBV3-2	CASSQTGSRTGRYGYTF	TGTGCCAGCAGCCAAACGGGTTCGAGGACAGGGCGCTATGGCTACACCTTC
NA	TRBJ2-7	TRBD2	TRBV29-1	CSVGGTSALYF	TGCAGCGTTGGTGGGACTAGCGCTCTGTACTTC
NA	TRBJ1-4	TRBD1	TRBV10-3	CAAGPGQNNEKLFF	TGTGCCGCCGGGCCGGGACAGAATAATGAAAAACTGTTTTTT
NA	TRBJ1-1	NA	TRBV11-2	CASSLDRSEAFF	TGTGCCAGCAGCTTAGACAGAAGTGAAGCTTTCTTT
NA	TRBJ1-6	NA	TRBV12-3/TRBV12-4	CASNRANSPLHF	TGTGCCAGCAACAGGGCTAATTCACCCCTCCACTTT
NA	TRBJ1-5	NA	TRBV5-6	CASSLGQSQPQHF	TGTGCCAGCAGCTTGGGGCAGTCCCAGCCCCAGCATTTT
few	TRBJ2-7	NA	TRBV5-1	CASGRTADSYEQYF	TGCGCCAGCGGACGGACAGCCGACTCCTACGAGCAGTACTTC
NA	TRBJ1-5	NA	TRBV2	CASQPTDSNQPQHF	TGTGCCAGCCAACCGACAGATAGCAATCAGCCCCAGCATTTT
NA	TRBJ1-5	NA	TRBV5-1	CASSLDSNQPQHF	TGCGCCAGCAGCTTGGACAGTAACCAGCCCCAGCATTTT
NA	TRBJ2-1	NA	TRBV9	CASSVGARGNEQFF	TGTGCCAGCAGCGTAGGGGCCCGGGGGAATGAGCAGTTCTTC
NA	TRBJ1-5	TRBD1	TRBV6-5	CASRGDRVGGQPQHF	TGTGCCAGCAGAGGGGACAGGGTTGGCGGTCAGCCCCAGCATTTT